These 5 T cell receptor beta chains were sequenced from one sample in a study of technical replicates of blood from several donors. Produced via immunoSEQ multiplex PCR; TCRdb's table is partial and in-frame only. Here the sample spans roughly 12,000 clones, over 85% being singletons. Sequenced: PBMCs. These receptors originate from a human donor in good health.

This chain uses TRBV19 with TRBJ1-2; D gene uncertain. Trimming pared 2 bases from V and 2 bases from J, leaving 15 bases between. In germline, CDR1 is LNHDA, CDR2 SQIVND (reference sequence). The CDR3 is 16 residues long. The CDR3 spells CASSISSRERNYGYTF. The CDR3 bases are TGTGCCAGTAGTATATCCTCCCGGGAACGAAACTATGGCTACACCTTC.

The chain recombines TRBV9 with TRBJ2-5; D uncertain. The CDR3 runs 13 residues. From germline, CDR1 is SGDLS and CDR2 YYNGEE. The V end lost 4 bases, the J end lost 2 bases, and 9 bases lay between the germline ends. CDR3 residues: CASSRSAQETQYF. As DNA, the CDR3 is TGTGCCAGCAGCCGGAGCGCTCAAGAGACCCAGTACTTC.

The chain recombines TRBV27 with TRBJ2-7; 14 nucleotides align to TRBD2. The germline gives CDR1 MNHEY, CDR2 SMNVEV (reference sequence). After removal of 5 bases from V and 5 bases from J, the junction contained 11 bases not matched to a gene. This CDR3 is built from 17 residues. The CDR3 region has the DNA TGTGCCAGCAGTCCTAGCGGGACTAGCGGGAGTGTGGACGAGCAGTACTTC. Encoded protein: CASSPSGTSGSVDEQYF.

The rearrangement uses TRBV9 and TRBJ2-7; D possibly corresponds to TRBD2 (7 bases). The CDR3 runs 15 residues. CDR1 and CDR2 (germline): SGDLS, YYNGEE. Trimming stripped 4 bases from V and 1 base from J, with 15 bases between. In DNA form, the CDR3 reads TGTGCCAGCAGCCCCGGGGAGGGACAATCCTACGAGCAGTACTTC. It codes for CASSPGEGQSYEQYF.

The rearrangement joins TRBV7-6 to TRBJ2-1; 7 bases map to TRBD1. Looked up from germline, CDR1 is SGHVS and CDR2 is FNYEAQ. Losses at the gene ends were 1 base for V and 4 bases for J; bases not matched to a gene: 4. The CDR3 sequence is 15 residues long. The CDR3 is CASSLGGRGYNEQFF. The CDR3 nucleotides read TGTGCCAGCAGCTTAGGCGGCAGGGGGTACAATGAGCAGTTCTTC.